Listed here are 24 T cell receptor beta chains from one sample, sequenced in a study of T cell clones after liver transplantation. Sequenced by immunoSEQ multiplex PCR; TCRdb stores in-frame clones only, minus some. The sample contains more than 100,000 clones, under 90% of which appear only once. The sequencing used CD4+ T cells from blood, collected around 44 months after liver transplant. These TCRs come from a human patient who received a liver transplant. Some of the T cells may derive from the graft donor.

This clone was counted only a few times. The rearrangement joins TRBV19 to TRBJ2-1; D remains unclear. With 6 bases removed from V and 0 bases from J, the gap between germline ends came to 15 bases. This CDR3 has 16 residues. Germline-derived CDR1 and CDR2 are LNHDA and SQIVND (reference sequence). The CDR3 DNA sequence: TGTGCCAGTAGCCTTGCCCTAGGAAGCTCCTACAATGAGCAGTTCTTC. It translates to CASSLALGSSYNEQFF. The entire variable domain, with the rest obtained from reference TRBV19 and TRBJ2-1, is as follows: DGGITQSPKYLFRKEGQNVTLSCEQNLNHDAMYWYRQDPGQGLRLIYYSQIVNDFQKGDIAEGYSVSREKKESFPLTVTSAQKNPTAFYLCASSLALGSSYNEQFFGPGTRLTVL.

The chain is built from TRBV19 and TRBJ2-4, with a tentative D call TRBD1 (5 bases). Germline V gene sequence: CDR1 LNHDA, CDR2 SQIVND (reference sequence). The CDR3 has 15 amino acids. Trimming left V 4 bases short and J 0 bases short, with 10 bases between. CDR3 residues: CASSTDTLAKNIQYF. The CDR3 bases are TGTGCCAGTAGTACGGACACTTTAGCCAAAAACATTCAGTACTTC.

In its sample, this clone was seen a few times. CDR3 in DNA: TGTGCCAGCTCACTCAACTCGGGACTAGCGGGAGGAGACGAGCAGTACTTC. Protein: CASSLNSGLAGGDEQYF. The chain uses TRBV18 and TRBJ2-7; 15 bases are shared with TRBD2. CDR1 is KGHSH and CDR2 is LQKENI in the germline V gene. The CDR3 runs to 17 residues. With V trimmed by 4 bases and J by 5 bases, 9 bases remained unmatched.

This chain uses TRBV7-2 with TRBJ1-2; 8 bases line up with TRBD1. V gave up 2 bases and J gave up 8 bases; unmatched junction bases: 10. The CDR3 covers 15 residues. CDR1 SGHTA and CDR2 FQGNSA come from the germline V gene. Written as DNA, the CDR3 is TGTGCCAGCAGCTTACCGACAGGGGAGGTGAGGGGCTACACCTTC. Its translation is CASSLPTGEVRGYTF.

CDR3 sequence reads: CASSLVGGGHALQETQYF. In DNA, the CDR3 is TGTGCCAGCAGCTTAGTCGGTGGTGGCCACGCCCTACAAGAGACCCAGTACTTC. V and J are TRBV7-6 and TRBJ2-5; D ambiguous. Per the germline V gene, CDR1 is SGHVS and CDR2 is FNYEAQ. This CDR3 spans 18 amino acids. The V end was cut by 1 base, the J end by 2 bases, with 20 bases between.

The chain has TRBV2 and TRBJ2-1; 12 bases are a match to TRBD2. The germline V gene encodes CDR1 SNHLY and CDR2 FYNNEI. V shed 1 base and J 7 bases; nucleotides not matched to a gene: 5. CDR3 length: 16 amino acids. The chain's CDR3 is CASSEGTSGNRNEQFF. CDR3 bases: TGTGCCAGCAGTGAAGGGACTAGCGGGAATAGAAATGAGCAGTTCTTC. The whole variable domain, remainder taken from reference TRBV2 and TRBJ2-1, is EPEVTQTPSHQVTQMGQEVILRCVPISNHLYFYWYRQILGQKVEFLVSFYNNEISEKSEIFDDQFSVERPDGSNFTLKIRSTKLEDSAMYFCASSEGTSGNRNEQFFGPGTRLTVL.

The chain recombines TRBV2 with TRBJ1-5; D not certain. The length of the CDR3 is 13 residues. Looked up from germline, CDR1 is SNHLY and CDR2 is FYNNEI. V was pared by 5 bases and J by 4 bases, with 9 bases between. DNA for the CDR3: TGTGCCAGCAGTTTCCAGTTGAATCAGCCCCAGCATTTT. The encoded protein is CASSFQLNQPQHF.

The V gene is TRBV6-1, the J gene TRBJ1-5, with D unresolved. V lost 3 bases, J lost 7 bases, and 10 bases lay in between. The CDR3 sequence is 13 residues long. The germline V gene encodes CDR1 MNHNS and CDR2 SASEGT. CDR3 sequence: CASSDRRKQPQHF. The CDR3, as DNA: TGTGCCAGCAGTGACCGCCGAAAGCAGCCCCAGCATTTT.

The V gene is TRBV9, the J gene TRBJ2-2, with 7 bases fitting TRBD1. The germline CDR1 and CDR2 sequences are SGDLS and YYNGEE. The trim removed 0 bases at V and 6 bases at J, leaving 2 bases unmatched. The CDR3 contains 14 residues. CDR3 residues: CASSVGQGAGELFF. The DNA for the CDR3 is TGTGCCAGCAGCGTAGGCCAGGGGGCCGGGGAGCTGTTTTTT.

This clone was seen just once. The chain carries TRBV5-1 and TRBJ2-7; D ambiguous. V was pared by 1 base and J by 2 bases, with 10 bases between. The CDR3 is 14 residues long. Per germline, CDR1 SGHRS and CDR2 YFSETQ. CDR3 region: CASSLSHMAYEQYF. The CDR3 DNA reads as TGCGCCAGCAGCTTGAGTCATATGGCCTACGAGCAGTACTTC.

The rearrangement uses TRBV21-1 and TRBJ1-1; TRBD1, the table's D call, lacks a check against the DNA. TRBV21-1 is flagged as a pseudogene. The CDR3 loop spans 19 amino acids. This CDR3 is CASSKAGRTGGIMNTEAFF. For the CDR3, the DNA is TGTGCCAGCAGCAAAGCAGGCCGGACAGGGGGTATCATGAACACTGAAGCTTTCTTT.

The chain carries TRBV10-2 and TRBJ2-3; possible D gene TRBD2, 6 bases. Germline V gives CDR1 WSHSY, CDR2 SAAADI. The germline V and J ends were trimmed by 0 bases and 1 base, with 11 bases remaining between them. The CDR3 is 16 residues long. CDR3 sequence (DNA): TGCGCCAGCAGTGAGTCGGAACTAGCAGGCACAGATACGCAGTATTTT. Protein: CASSESELAGTDTQYF.

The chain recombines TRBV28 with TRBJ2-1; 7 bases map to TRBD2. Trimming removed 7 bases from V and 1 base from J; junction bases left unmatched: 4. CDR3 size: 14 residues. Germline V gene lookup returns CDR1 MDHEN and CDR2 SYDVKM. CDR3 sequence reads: CASIAGASYNEQFF. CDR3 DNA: TGTGCCAGCATCGCGGGAGCATCCTACAATGAGCAGTTCTTC.

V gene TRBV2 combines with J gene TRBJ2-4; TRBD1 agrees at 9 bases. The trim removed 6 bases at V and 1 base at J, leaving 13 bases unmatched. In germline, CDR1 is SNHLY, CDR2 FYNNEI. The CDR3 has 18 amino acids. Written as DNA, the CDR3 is TGTGCCAGCAGGCCTGTCCCGGGACAGGGTGAGGCCAAAAACATTCAGTACTTC. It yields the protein CASRPVPGQGEAKNIQYF.

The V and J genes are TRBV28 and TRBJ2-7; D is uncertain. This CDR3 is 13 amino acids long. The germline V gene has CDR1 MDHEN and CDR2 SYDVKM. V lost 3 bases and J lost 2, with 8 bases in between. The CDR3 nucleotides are TGTGCCAGCAGTTTGGGCAGCACCTACGAGCAGTACTTC. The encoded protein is CASSLGSTYEQYF.

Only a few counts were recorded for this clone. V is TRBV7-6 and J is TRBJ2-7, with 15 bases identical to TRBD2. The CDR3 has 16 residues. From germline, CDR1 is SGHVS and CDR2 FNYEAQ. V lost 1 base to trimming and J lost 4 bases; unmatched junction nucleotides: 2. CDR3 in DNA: TGTGCCAGCAGCTTAGAAGGGACTAGCGGGAGGTACGAGCAGTACTTC. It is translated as CASSLEGTSGRYEQYF.

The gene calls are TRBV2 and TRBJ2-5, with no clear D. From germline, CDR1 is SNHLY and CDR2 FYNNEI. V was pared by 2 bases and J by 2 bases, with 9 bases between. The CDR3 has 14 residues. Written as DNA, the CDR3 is TGTGCCAGCAGTGAACAACAGACACAAGAGACCCAGTACTTC. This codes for CASSEQQTQETQYF.

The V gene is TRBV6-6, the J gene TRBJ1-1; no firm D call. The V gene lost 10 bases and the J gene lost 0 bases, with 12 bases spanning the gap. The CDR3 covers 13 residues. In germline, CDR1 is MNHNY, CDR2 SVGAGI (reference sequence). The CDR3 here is CATSAGVNTEAFF. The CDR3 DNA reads TGTGCCACCTCGGCAGGAGTGAACACTGAAGCTTTCTTT.

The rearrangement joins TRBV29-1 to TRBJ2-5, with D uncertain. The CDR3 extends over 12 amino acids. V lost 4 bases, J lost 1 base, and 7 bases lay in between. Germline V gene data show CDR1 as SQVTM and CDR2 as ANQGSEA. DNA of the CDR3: TGCAGCGTTGTGTTGGGCCAAGAGACCCAGTACTTC. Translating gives CSVVLGQETQYF.

The CDR3 coding sequence is TGTGCCAGCTCACCGGGAGCAACTAATGAAAAACTGTTTTTT. As protein: CASSPGATNEKLFF. The rearrangement joins TRBV18 to TRBJ1-4, with D unresolved. From germline, CDR1 is KGHSH and CDR2 LQKENI. Trimming took off 3 bases at V and 0 bases at J, with 5 bases between the two ends. The CDR3 spans 14 residues.

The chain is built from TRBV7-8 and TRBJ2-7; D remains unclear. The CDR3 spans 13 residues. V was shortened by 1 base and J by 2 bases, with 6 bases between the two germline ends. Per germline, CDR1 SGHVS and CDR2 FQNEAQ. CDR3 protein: CASSLGKTYEQYF. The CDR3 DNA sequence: TGTGCCAGCAGCTTAGGTAAAACCTACGAGCAGTACTTC. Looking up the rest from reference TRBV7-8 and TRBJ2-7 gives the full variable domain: GAGVSQSPRYKVAKRGQDVALRCDPISGHVSLFWYQQALGQGPEFLTYFQNEAQLDKSGLPSDRFFAERPEGSVSTLKIQRTQQEDSAVYLCASSLGKTYEQYFGPGTRLTVT.

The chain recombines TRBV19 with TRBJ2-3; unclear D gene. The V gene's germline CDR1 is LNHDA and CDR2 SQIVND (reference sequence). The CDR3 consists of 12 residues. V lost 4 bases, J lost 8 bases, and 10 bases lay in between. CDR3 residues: CASSTQPGTQYF. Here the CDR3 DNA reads TGTGCCAGTAGTACACAACCGGGTACGCAGTATTTT.

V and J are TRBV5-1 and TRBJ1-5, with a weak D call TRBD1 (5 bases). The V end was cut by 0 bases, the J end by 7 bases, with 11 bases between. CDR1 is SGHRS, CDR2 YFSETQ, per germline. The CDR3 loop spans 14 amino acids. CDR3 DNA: TGCGCCAGCAGCTTGGAGGGGTCTGAGCAGCCCCAGCATTTT. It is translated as CASSLEGSEQPQHF. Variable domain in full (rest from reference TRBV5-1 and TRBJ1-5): KAGVTQTPRYLIKTRGQQVTLSCSPISGHRSVSWYQQTPGQGLQFLFEYFSETQRNKGNFPGRFSGRQFSNSRSEMNVSTLELGDSALYLCASSLEGSEQPQHFGDGTRLSIL.

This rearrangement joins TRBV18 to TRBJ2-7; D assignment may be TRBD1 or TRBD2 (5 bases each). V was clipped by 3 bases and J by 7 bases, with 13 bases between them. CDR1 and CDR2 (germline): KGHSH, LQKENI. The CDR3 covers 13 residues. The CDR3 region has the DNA TGTGCCAGCTCACCCCGGGGCCTAGAAGAGCAGTACTTC. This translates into CASSPRGLEEQYF.